These 20 T cell receptor beta chains came from one sample sequenced in a study of T cell responses to AZD1222 COVID-19 vaccine. The repertoire was sequenced with immunoSEQ multiplex PCR; TCRdb's copy has only in-frame clones and lacks some. Among fewer than 200,000 clones listed, about 90% were seen once. The sample here was peripheral blood, taken on day 0 of AZD1222 vaccination. These receptors all stem from an adult in good health.

This clone was seen a single time. The chain is built from TRBV6-5 and TRBJ1-5; D is possibly TRBD1 (6 bases). Germline-derived CDR1 and CDR2 are MNHEY and SVGAGI. Trimming removed 10 bases at V and 0 bases at J, with 13 bases between. CDR3 size: 14 residues. This CDR3 is CATLQGTSNQPQHF. The DNA for the CDR3 is TGTGCCACTCTTCAGGGGACTAGCAATCAGCCCCAGCATTTT.

The chain has TRBV14 and TRBJ1-2; D might be TRBD1 (5 bases). The ends were cut back, 4 bases at V and 5 bases at J, with 17 bases in the middle. The CDR3 is 15 amino acids. Germline CDR1 is SGHDN and CDR2 is FVKESK. The CDR3 reads CASSPTQGGGYGYTF. DNA for the CDR3: TGTGCCAGCAGCCCTACCCAGGGAGGAGGGTATGGCTACACCTTC.

V and J are TRBV18 and TRBJ2-1; 9 nucleotides align to TRBD2. The CDR3 has 17 residues. With 0 bases clipped from V and 0 bases from J, the junction kept 3 bases outside the gene matches. From germline, CDR1 is KGHSH and CDR2 LQKENI. The CDR3 loop is CASSPPLAGSSYNEQFF. The CDR3 DNA reads as TGTGCCAGCTCACCACCGCTAGCGGGAAGCTCCTACAATGAGCAGTTCTTC.

V usage is TRBV4-1 and J usage is TRBJ2-1; possibly TRBD1 or TRBD2 for D (6 bases each). Germline CDR1 reads MGHRA; CDR2 reads YSYEKL. This CDR3 is built from 15 residues. V was cut by 2 bases and J by 5 bases, with 13 bases left in between. Written as DNA, the CDR3 is TGCGCCAGCAGCCAATGGGGGGCTAGGAACAATGAGCAGTTCTTC. Encoded protein: CASSQWGARNNEQFF.

The chain joins TRBV2 to TRBJ2-5; TRBD2 matches 10 bases. The V gene's germline CDR1 is SNHLY and CDR2 FYNNEI. The CDR3 runs to 19 residues. Unmatched junction bases numbered 19, after V lost 7 bases and J lost 2 bases. The CDR3 loop is CASNPARGLAGAVQETQYF. CDR3 bases: TGTGCCAGCAATCCGGCCCGAGGGCTAGCGGGGGCCGTACAAGAGACCCAGTACTTC.

The chain combines TRBV11-2 with TRBJ2-1, with D hard to call. The CDR3 loop spans 17 amino acids. Germline assignment: CDR1 SGHAT and CDR2 FQNNGV. V was trimmed by 2 bases and J by 0 bases, leaving 14 bases between them. CDR3 bases: TGTGCCAGCAGCTTAAATATTTTGCCGAGCTCCTACAATGAGCAGTTCTTC. Its translation: CASSLNILPSSYNEQFF.

J is TRBJ2-7 and V is TRBV28; TRBD2 matches 11 bases. The CDR3 contains 18 residues. Germline CDR1 reads MDHEN; CDR2 reads SYDVKM. The V and J ends lost 4 bases and 3 bases, in that order; junction bases with no gene match: 14. CDR3 amino acids: CASSSHSSVAGGLYEQYF. CDR3 coding DNA: TGTGCCAGCAGTTCGCACTCCTCGGTAGCGGGAGGGCTCTACGAGCAGTACTTC.

The chain employs TRBV24-1 and TRBJ2-5, with D maybe TRBD1 (5 bases). Germline V lookup: CDR1 KGHDR, CDR2 SFDVKD. The CDR3 covers 15 residues. V shed 1 base and J shed 5 bases, with 13 bases lying between them. CDR3 residues: CATSDFPGMVETQYF. The CDR3 bases are TGTGCCACCAGTGATTTCCCAGGGATGGTGGAGACCCAGTACTTC.

J is TRBJ1-1 and V is TRBV12-3 or TRBV12-4; D unresolved. The ends were cut back, 8 bases at V and 4 bases at J, with 5 bases in the middle. CDR3 length: 10 amino acids. The CDR3 DNA sequence: TGTGCCAGCTCCGGCACTGAAGCTTTCTTT. Residues: CASSGTEAFF.

The chain couples TRBV9 to TRBJ2-3; D not resolved. In germline, CDR1 is SGDLS, CDR2 YYNGEE. V lost 0 bases, J lost 3 bases, and 2 bases lay in between. The CDR3 totals 12 residues. In nucleotides, the CDR3 is TGTGCCAGCAGCGTAGAGACAGATACGCAGTATTTT. Amino acids: CASSVETDTQYF.

J is TRBJ1-5 and V is TRBV5-8, with 7 bases that match TRBD1. Germline V gene data show CDR1 as SGHTS and CDR2 as YDEGEE. Trimming cost V 5 bases and J 3 bases; bases outside gene matches: 8. The CDR3 sequence is 15 residues long. CDR3 amino acids: CASSPGTDYNQPQHF. DNA of the CDR3: TGTGCCAGCAGTCCCGGGACAGATTACAATCAGCCCCAGCATTTT.

This chain uses TRBV10-3 with TRBJ2-1; tentatively, D is TRBD1 or TRBD2 (6 bases each). CDR3 size: 11 residues. CDR1 and CDR2 from the germline V gene are ENHRY and SYGVKD. Trimming shortened V by 8 bases and J by 8 bases, and 10 bases separated the two germline ends. The chain's CDR3 is CAISGAYEQFF. The CDR3 bases are TGTGCCATCTCGGGGGCATATGAGCAGTTCTTC.

The gene calls are TRBV3-1 (or the pseudogene TRBV3-2) and TRBJ1-2; no firm D call. V lost 1 base, J lost 8 bases, and 14 bases lay in between. Germline V CDR1 and CDR2: LGHDT, YNNKEL (reference sequence). The CDR3 is made up of 14 amino acids. CDR3 coding DNA: TGTGCCAGCAGCCAAGGTGAAGCAGGCGGGGGCTACACCTTC. It is translated as CASSQGEAGGGYTF.

V usage is TRBV30 and J usage is TRBJ1-5; D perhaps matches TRBD1 (6 bases). V lost 0 bases and J 4 bases, leaving 19 bases between the germline ends. Germline-derived CDR1 and CDR2 are GTSNPN and SVGIG (reference sequence). This CDR3 contains 17 residues. The CDR3 DNA reads as TGTGCCTGGAGTGTACGGTTTAGGGGGGCGAGGAATCAGCCCCAGCATTTT. Translating gives CAWSVRFRGARNQPQHF.

This chain uses TRBV2 with TRBJ1-1, with D unclear. The ends were cut back, 7 bases at V and 1 base at J, with 4 bases in the middle. From germline, CDR1 is SNHLY and CDR2 FYNNEI. The CDR3 contains 11 residues. The CDR3 nucleotides read TGTGCCAGCAACAGGAACACTGAAGCTTTCTTT. It is translated as CASNRNTEAFF.

V gene TRBV7-2 combines with J gene TRBJ2-2; 8 nucleotides match TRBD2. The CDR3 contains 13 residues. V lost 3 bases and J lost 13; bases outside the gene matches: 7. Germline CDR1 is SGHTA and CDR2 is FQGNSA. The DNA for the CDR3 is TGTGCCAGCAGCTTCACTGGACTAGCTGGGCTGTTTTTT. It encodes CASSFTGLAGLFF.

The chain carries TRBV6-6 and TRBJ1-2, with TRBD1 matching over 11 bases. The V gene end was trimmed by 2 bases and the J gene end by 5 bases; junction bases not matched to a gene: 4. The germline gives CDR1 MNHNY, CDR2 SVGAGI (reference sequence). The CDR3 is 15 residues long. In nucleotides, the CDR3 is TGTGCCAGCAGTTACCGGACAGGGGGCGGTTATGGCTACACCTTC. Its translation: CASSYRTGGGYGYTF.

The V gene is TRBV28, the J gene TRBJ1-4; a weak D match, TRBD1 (6 bases). The V and J ends lost 3 bases and 0 bases respectively, with 11 bases between them. Germline CDR1 reads MDHEN; CDR2 reads SYDVKM. The CDR3 loop spans 16 amino acids. The CDR3, as DNA: TGTGCCAGCAGTTTCAGGGGCCTTGCAACTAATGAAAAACTGTTTTTT. It yields the protein CASSFRGLATNEKLFF.

The chain combines TRBV24-1 with TRBJ1-3, with 7 nucleotides matching TRBD1. The CDR3 sequence is 16 residues long. V lost 4 bases to trimming and J lost 0 bases; unmatched junction nucleotides: 5. CDR1 KGHDR and CDR2 SFDVKD come from the germline V gene. The DNA for the CDR3 is TGTGCCACCAGTGACACCGGGACAGTCTCTGGAAACACCATATATTTT. As protein: CATSDTGTVSGNTIYF.

This clone was recorded once. CDR3 nucleotide sequence: TGTGCCAGTAGTGATCCCGGGACGGCTTCCTACAATGAGCAGTTCTTC. Its translation: CASSDPGTASYNEQFF. The chain recombines TRBV19 with TRBJ2-1, with D perhaps given as TRBD1 or TRBD2 (5 bases each). Germline values: CDR1 LNHDA, CDR2 SQIVND (reference sequence). The CDR3 runs 16 residues. V lost 5 bases and J lost 1, with 15 bases in between. Full variable domain (missing parts from reference TRBV19 and TRBJ2-1): DGGITQSPKYLFRKEGQNVTLSCEQNLNHDAMYWYRQDPGQGLRLIYYSQIVNDFQKGDIAEGYSVSREKKESFPLTVTSAQKNPTAFYLCASSDPGTASYNEQFFGPGTRLTVL.